The 4 T cell receptor beta chains listed next were all sequenced from one sample in a study of blood T cell repertoires in COVID-19. Assay: immunoSEQ multiplex PCR; the TCRdb copy retains only in-frame clones and omits some. The sample records some 350,000 clones, about 87% being singletons. Input material: peripheral blood. These receptors originate from a human donor in a cohort sampled during active COVID-19.

V is TRBV24-1 and J is TRBJ2-5; 7 bases line up with TRBD2. In germline, CDR1 is KGHDR, CDR2 SFDVKD. The J segment lost 5 bases and the V segment lost 1 base, leaving 3 bases of the junction unmatched. CDR3 size: 14 residues. CDR3 loop: CATSDFGGSETQYF. In nucleotides, the CDR3 is TGTGCCACCAGTGATTTTGGCGGGAGTGAGACCCAGTACTTC.

The J gene is TRBJ2-5, the V gene TRBV5-1, with 8 bases identical to TRBD2. Germline trimming cut 5 bases from V and 5 bases from J; bases unmatched to any gene: 8. The CDR3 extends over 14 amino acids. CDR1 is SGHRS, CDR2 YFSETQ, per germline. The CDR3 sequence is CASRVSGDSETQYF. DNA of the CDR3: TGCGCCAGCAGAGTTAGCGGGGACTCGGAGACCCAGTACTTC. The entire variable domain, with the rest obtained from reference TRBV5-1 and TRBJ2-5, is as follows: KAGVTQTPRYLIKTRGQQVTLSCSPISGHRSVSWYQQTPGQGLQFLFEYFSETQRNKGNFPGRFSGRQFSNSRSEMNVSTLELGDSALYLCASRVSGDSETQYFGPGTRLLVL.

The V and J genes are TRBV28 and TRBJ1-2; D unresolved. Germline-derived CDR1 and CDR2 are MDHEN and SYDVKM. Trimming took off 2 bases at V and 11 bases at J, with 18 bases between the two ends. The CDR3 has 14 amino acids. Written as DNA, the CDR3 is TGTGCCAGCAGTTTAGTTAGCGGTGAAAGTGGGTACACCTTC. Amino acids: CASSLVSGESGYTF.

The chain uses TRBV30 and TRBJ1-1; D might be TRBD1 (5 bases). Between the trimmed V and J ends, which lost 2 bases and 3 bases, there was a span of 7 bases. Germline CDR1 and CDR2: GTSNPN and SVGIG (reference sequence). The CDR3 consists of 12 residues. Written as DNA, the CDR3 is TGTGCCTGGAGTCCGGGGGACACTGAAGCTTTCTTT. Amino acid sequence: CAWSPGDTEAFF.